The 5 T cell receptor beta chains below come from one sample, sequenced in a study of PD-1 blockade in classical Hodgkin lymphoma. Assay used: immunoSEQ multiplex PCR; TCRdb lists only in-frame clones, some missing. The sample has about 98,000 clones, roughly 79% seen once. Every patient had relapsed following autologous stem cell transplantation, and cohorts differed in brentuximab vedotin exposure. Material: peripheral blood mononuclear cells (PBMCs), obtained before the second cycle of nivolumab. Receptor source: a human donor with classical Hodgkin lymphoma.

CDR3 bases: TGTGCAACCCTGGACTACTACAATGAGCAGTTCTTC. Translation: CATLDYYNEQFF. The chain employs TRBV19 and TRBJ2-1, with D tentatively TRBD2 (6 bases). There are 12 residues in the CDR3. The germline gives CDR1 LNHDA, CDR2 SQIVND (reference sequence).

This chain uses TRBV7-9 with TRBJ2-7; no definite D call. Trimming left V 4 bases short and J 4 bases short, with 14 bases between. CDR3 size: 14 residues. CDR1 SEHNR and CDR2 FQNEAQ come from the germline V gene (reference sequence). CDR3 DNA: TGTGCCAGCAGCTACCACGGGCTCGGTTACGAGCAGTACTTC. Translated, it gives CASSYHGLGYEQYF.

The chain joins TRBV7-2 to TRBJ2-7; D is unclear. The germline V and J ends were trimmed by 1 base and 3 bases, with 7 bases remaining between them. The CDR3 consists of 13 residues. The germline V gene has CDR1 SGHTA and CDR2 FQGNSA. In DNA form, the CDR3 reads TGTGCCAGCAGCTTAGGGTGGGGCTACGAGCAGTACTTC. This sequence encodes CASSLGWGYEQYF.

In regard to this clone: Other DNA sequences of this sample code for an identical CDR3. The chain links TRBV7-3 to TRBJ2-3; D remains unclear. Trimming took 2 bases from V and 0 from J, leaving 6 bases between them. CDR1 is SGHTA, CDR2 FQGTGA, per germline. This CDR3 comprises 14 residues. The CDR3 coding sequence is TGTGCCAGCAGCTTAGTTGGAAGCACAGATACGCAGTATTTT. This codes for CASSLVGSTDTQYF. Together with reference TRBV7-3 and TRBJ2-3, the CDR3 gives the full variable domain: GAGVSQTPSNKVTEKGKYVELRCDPISGHTALYWYRQSLGQGPEFLIYFQGTGAADDSGLPNDRFFAVRPEGSVSTLKIQRTERGDSAVYLCASSLVGSTDTQYFGPGTRLTVL.

This clone is classed as medium-sized (0.01 to 0.1%). The chain uses TRBV9 and TRBJ2-7; 14 positions match TRBD2. The J segment lost 4 bases and the V segment lost 0 bases, leaving 3 bases of the junction unmatched. CDR1 is SGDLS and CDR2 is YYNGEE in the germline V gene. The CDR3 has 16 amino acids. DNA of the CDR3: TGTGCCAGCAGCGTAGGACTAGCGGGAGGGCCTTACGAGCAGTACTTC. It codes for CASSVGLAGGPYEQYF.